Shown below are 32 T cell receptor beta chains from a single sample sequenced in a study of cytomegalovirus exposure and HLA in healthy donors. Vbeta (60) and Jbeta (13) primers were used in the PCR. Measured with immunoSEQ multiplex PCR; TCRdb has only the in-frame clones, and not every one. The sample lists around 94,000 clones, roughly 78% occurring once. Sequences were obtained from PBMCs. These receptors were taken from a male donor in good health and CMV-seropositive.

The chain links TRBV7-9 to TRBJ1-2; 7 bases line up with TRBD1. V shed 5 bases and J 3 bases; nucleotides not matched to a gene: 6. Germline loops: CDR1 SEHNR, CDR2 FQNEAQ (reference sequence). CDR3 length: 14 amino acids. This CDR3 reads CASSRTGTDYGYTF. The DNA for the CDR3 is TGTGCCAGCAGCCGGACCGGGACAGACTATGGCTACACCTTC. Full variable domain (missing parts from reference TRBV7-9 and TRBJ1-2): DTGVSQNPRHKITKRGQNVTFRCDPISEHNRLYWYRQTLGQGPEFLTYFQNEAQLEKSRLLSDRFSAERPKGSFSTLEIQRTEQGDSAMYLCASSRTGTDYGYTFGSGTRLTVV.

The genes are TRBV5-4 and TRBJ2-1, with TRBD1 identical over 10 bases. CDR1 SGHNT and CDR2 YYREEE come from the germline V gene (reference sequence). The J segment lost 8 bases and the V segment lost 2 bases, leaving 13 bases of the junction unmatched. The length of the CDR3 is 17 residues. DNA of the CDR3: TGTGCCAGCAGCTTACCCTCCGGGACAGGGGTATTAGATGAGCAGTTCTTC. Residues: CASSLPSGTGVLDEQFF. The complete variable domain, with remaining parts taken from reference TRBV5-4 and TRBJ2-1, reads ETGVTQSPTHLIKTRGQQVTLRCSSQSGHNTVSWYQQALGQGPQFIFQYYREEENGRGNFPPRFSGLQFPNYSSELNVNALELDDSALYLCASSLPSGTGVLDEQFFGPGTRLTVL.

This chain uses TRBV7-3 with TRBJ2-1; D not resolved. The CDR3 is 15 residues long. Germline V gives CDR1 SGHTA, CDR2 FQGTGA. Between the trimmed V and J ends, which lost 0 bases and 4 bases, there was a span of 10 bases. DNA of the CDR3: TGTGCCAGCAGCTTAACGTATGACACATACAATGAGCAGTTCTTC. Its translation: CASSLTYDTYNEQFF.

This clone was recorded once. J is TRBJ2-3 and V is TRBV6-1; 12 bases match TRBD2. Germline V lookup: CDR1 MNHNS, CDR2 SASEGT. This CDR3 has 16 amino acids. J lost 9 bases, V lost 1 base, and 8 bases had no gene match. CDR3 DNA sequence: TGTGCCAGCAGTGAAGGTCTAGCGGGGGGGAGAACAACGCAGTATTTT. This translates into CASSEGLAGGRTTQYF.

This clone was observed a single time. Here the CDR3 reads CASSPGQGEQYF. CDR3 coding DNA: TGTGCCAGCAGTCCCGGACAGGGCGAGCAGTACTTC. The V call is TRBV27, the J call TRBJ2-5, with 8 bases fitting TRBD1. TRBJ2-7 matches the DNA end more closely, so the J call is doubtful. Germline CDR1 reads MNHEY; CDR2 reads SMNVEV (reference sequence). The CDR3 is made up of 12 amino acids.

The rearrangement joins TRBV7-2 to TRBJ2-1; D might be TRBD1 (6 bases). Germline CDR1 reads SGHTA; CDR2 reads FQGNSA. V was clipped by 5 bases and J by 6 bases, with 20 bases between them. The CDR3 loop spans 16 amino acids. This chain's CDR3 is CASSRESTGSLNEQFF. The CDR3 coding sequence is TGTGCCAGCAGCCGCGAGTCGACAGGATCCCTCAATGAGCAGTTCTTC.

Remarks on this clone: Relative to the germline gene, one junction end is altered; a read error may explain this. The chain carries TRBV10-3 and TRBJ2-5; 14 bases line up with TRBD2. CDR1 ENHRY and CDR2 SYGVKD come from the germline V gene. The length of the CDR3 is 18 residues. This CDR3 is CASSPGKPGLAGEETQYF. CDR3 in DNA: TGTGCCAGCAGTCCCGGGAAACCGGGACTAGCGGGAGAAGAGACCCAGTACTTC.

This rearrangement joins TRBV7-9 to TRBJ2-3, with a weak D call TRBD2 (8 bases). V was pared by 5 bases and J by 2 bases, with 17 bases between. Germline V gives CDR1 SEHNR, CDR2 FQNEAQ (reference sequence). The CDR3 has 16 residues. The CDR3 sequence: CASSPGGTRPTDTQYF. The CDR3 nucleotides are TGTGCCAGCAGCCCAGGGGGGACTAGGCCCACAGATACGCAGTATTTT.

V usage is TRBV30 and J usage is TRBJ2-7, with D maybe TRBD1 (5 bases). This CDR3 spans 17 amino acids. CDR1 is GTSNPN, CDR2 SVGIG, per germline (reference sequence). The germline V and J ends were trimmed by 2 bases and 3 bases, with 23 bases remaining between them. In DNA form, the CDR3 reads TGTGCCTGGAGTCAGACAAATAAGGACACCCCGAACTACGAGCAGTACTTC. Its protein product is CAWSQTNKDTPNYEQYF.

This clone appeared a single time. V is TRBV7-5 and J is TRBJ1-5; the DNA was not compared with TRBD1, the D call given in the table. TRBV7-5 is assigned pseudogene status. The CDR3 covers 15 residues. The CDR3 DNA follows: TGTGCCAGAAGCTTAGTACGCAGGGTCGTCCAGCCCCAGCATTTT. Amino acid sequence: CARSLVRRVVQPQHF.

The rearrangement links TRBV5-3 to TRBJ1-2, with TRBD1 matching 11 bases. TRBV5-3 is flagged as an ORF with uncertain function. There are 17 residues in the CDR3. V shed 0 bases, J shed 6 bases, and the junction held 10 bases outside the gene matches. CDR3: CARSLDNPGQGEDGYTF. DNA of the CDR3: TGTGCCAGAAGCTTGGACAATCCGGGACAGGGGGAGGATGGCTACACCTTC.

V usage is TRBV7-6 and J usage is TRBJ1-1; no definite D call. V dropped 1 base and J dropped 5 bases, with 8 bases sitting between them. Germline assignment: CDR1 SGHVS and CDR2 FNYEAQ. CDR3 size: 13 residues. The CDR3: CASSLVSGTEAFF. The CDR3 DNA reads TGTGCCAGCAGCTTAGTCTCGGGTACTGAAGCTTTCTTT.

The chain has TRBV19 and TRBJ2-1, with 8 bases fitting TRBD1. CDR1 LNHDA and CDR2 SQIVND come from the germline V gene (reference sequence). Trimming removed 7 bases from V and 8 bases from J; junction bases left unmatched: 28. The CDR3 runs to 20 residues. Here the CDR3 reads CASKQRWTGRTTRLVDEQFF. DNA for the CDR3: TGTGCCAGTAAACAACGGTGGACAGGGAGGACTACTCGATTGGTCGATGAGCAGTTCTTC.

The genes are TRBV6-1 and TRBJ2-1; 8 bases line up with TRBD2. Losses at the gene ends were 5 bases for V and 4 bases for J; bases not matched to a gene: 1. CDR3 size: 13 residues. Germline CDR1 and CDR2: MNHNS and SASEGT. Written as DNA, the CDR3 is TGTGCCAGCAGTTTAGCGGGGTACAATGAGCAGTTCTTC. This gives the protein CASSLAGYNEQFF.

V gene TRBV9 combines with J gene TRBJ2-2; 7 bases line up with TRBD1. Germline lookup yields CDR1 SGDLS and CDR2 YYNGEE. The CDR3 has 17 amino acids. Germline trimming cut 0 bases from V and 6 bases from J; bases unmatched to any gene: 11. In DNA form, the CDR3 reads TGTGCCAGCAGCGTAGACCACGGGACAGTCCCCTCCGGGGAGCTGTTTTTT. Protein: CASSVDHGTVPSGELFF.

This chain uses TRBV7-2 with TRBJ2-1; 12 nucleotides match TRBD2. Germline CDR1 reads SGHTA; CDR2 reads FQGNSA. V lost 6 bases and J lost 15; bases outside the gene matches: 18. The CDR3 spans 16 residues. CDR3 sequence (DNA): TGTGCCAGCAGTTCTGATGCGACTAGCGGGAGTCGAGGACGGTTCTTC. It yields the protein CASSSDATSGSRGRFF.

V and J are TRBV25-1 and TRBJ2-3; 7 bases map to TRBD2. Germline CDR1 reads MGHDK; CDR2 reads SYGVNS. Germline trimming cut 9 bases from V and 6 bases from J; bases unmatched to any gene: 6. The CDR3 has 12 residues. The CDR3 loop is CASRDYADTQYF. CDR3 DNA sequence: TGTGCCAGTAGGGACTACGCTGATACGCAGTATTTT. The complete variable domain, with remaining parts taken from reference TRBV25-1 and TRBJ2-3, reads EADIYQTPRYLVIGTGKKITLECSQTMGHDKMYWYQQDPGMELHLIHYSYGVNSTEKGDLSSESTVSRIRTEHFPLTLESARPSHTSQYLCASRDYADTQYFGPGTRLTVL.

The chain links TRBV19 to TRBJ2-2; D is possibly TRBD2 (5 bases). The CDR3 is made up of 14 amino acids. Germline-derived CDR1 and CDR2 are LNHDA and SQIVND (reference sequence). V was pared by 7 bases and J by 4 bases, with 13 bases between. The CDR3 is CASNMRVSTGELFF. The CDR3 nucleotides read TGTGCCAGTAATATGCGGGTGAGCACCGGGGAGCTGTTTTTT.

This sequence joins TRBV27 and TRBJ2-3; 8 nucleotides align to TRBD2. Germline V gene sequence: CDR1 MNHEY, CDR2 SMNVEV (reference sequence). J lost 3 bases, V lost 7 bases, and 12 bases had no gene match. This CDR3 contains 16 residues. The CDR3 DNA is TGTGCCAGCACCCCCGCGGGAGGAGGTTTGACAGATACGCAGTATTTT. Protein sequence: CASTPAGGGLTDTQYF.

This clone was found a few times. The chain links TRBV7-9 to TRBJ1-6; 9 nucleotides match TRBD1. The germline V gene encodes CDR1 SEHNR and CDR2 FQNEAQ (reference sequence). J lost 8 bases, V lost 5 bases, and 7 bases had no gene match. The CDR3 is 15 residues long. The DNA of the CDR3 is TGTGCCAGCAGCCAACAGGGGGCCGCAGATTCACCCCTCCACTTT. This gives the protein CASSQQGAADSPLHF.

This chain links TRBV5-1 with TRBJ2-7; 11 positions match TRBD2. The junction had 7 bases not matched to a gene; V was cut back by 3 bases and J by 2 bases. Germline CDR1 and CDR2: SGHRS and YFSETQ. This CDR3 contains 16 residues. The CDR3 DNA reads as TGCGCCAGCAGCTGGACGGGGACTAGCGGAACCTACGAGCAGTACTTC. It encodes CASSWTGTSGTYEQYF. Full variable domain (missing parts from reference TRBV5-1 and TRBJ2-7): KAGVTQTPRYLIKTRGQQVTLSCSPISGHRSVSWYQQTPGQGLQFLFEYFSETQRNKGNFPGRFSGRQFSNSRSEMNVSTLELGDSALYLCASSWTGTSGTYEQYFGPGTRLTVT.

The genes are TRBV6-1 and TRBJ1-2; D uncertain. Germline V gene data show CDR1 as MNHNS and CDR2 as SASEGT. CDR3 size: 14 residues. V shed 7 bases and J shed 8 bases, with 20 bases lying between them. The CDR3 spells CASKEQSASGGYTF. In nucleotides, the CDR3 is TGTGCCAGCAAAGAACAGTCTGCTTCCGGCGGCTACACCTTC.

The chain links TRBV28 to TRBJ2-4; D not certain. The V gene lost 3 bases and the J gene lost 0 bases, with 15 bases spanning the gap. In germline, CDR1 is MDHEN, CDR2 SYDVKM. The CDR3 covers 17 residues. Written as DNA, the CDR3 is TGTGCCAGCAGTTTTTCCCGGTCACACAGAGCCAAAAACATTCAGTACTTC. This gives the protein CASSFSRSHRAKNIQYF.

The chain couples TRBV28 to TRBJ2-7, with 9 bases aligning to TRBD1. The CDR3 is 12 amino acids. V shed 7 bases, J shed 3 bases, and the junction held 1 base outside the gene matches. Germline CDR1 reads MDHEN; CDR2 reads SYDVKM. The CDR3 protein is CASTTGGYEQYF. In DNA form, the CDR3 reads TGTGCCAGCACGACAGGGGGCTACGAGCAGTACTTC.

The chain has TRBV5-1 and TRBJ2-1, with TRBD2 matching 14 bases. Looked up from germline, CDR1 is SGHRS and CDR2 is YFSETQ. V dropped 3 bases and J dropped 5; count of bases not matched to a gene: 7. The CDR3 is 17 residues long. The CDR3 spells CASSSGTSGSTNNEQFF. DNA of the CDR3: TGCGCCAGCAGCTCCGGGACTAGCGGGAGTACAAACAATGAGCAGTTCTTC.

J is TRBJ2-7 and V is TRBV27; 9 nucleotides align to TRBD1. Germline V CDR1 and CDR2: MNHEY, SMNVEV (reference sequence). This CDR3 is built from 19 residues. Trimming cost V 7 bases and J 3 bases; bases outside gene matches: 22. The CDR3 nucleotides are TGTGCCAGCACAAGATCACTAGGGACAGGGAGGCTCTCCGTCTACGAGCAGTACTTC. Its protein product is CASTRSLGTGRLSVYEQYF.

The CDR3 spells CAISEWCSAGGRGNEQFF. DNA for the CDR3: TGTGCCATCAGTGAGTGGTGCTCGGCGGGGGGTAGGGGCAATGAGCAGTTCTTC. J is TRBJ2-1 and V is TRBV10-3, with 8 bases lining up with TRBD2. In germline, CDR1 is ENHRY, CDR2 SYGVKD. V shed 1 base and J 6 bases; nucleotides not matched to a gene: 14. CDR3 length: 18 residues.

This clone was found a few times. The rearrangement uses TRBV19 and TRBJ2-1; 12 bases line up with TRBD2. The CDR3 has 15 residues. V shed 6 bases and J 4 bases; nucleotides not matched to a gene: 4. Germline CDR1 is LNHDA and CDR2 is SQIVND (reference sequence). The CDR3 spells CASRPLAGGYNEQFF. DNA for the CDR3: TGTGCCAGTAGGCCGCTAGCGGGAGGGTACAATGAGCAGTTCTTC.

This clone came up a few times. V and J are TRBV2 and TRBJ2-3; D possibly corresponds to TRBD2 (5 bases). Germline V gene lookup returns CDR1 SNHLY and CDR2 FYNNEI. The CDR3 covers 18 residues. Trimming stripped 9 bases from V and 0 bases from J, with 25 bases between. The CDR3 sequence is CASSIGITNDPSTDTQYF. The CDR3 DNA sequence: TGTGCCAGTTCAATCGGGATCACTAACGATCCTAGCACAGATACGCAGTATTTT.

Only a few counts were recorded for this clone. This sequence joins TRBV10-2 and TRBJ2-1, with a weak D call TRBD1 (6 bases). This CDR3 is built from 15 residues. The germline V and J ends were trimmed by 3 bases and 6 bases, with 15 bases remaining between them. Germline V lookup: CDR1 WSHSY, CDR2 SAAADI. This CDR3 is CASSDQQGWGNEQFF. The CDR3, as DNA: TGCGCCAGCAGTGATCAACAGGGTTGGGGCAATGAGCAGTTCTTC.

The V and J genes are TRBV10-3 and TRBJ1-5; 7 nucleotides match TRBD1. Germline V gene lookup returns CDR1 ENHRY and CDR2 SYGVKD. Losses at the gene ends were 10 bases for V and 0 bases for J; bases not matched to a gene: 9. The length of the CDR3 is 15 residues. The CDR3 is CATAEGQSSNQPQHF. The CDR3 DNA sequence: TGTGCCACCGCCGAGGGACAGTCTAGCAATCAGCCCCAGCATTTT.

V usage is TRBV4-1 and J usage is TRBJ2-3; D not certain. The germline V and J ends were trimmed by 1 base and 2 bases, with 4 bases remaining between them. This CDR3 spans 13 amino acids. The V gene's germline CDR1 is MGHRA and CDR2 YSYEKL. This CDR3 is CASSQGVTDTQYF. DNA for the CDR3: TGCGCCAGCAGCCAAGGAGTCACAGATACGCAGTATTTT.